This T cell receptor (beta chain) comes out of a study of T cell changes during pregnancy in multiple sclerosis. CDR3 length: 15 amino acids. The germline V gene has CDR1 SGHKS and CDR2 YYEKEE (reference sequence). Trimming removed 0 bases from V and 3 bases from J, with 13 bases in between. Profiled with immunoSEQ multiplex PCR; TCRdb holds only in-frame clones, not every one. This table holds approximately 110,000 clones, roughly nine tenths found once. This TCR came from a female donor with multiple sclerosis, enrolled in a pregnancy study. This chain connects TRBV5-5 to TRBJ2-7; TRBD1 is a possible D gene (5 bases). The source was peripheral blood, collected in the third trimester of pregnancy. The CDR3 loop is CASSLVAGSFYEQYF. DNA for the CDR3: TGTGCCAGCAGCTTGGTAGCAGGGTCATTCTACGAGCAGTACTTC.